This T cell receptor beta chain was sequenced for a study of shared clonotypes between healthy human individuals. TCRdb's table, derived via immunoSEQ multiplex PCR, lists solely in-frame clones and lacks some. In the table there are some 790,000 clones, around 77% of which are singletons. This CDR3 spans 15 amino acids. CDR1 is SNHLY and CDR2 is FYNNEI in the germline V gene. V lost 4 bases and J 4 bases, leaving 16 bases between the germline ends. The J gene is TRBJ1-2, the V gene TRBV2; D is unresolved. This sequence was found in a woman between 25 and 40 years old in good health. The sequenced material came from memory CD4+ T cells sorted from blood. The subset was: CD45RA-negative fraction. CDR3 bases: TGTGCCAGCAGTGCCTCGCCCGGGCTTGGCTATGGCTACACCTTC. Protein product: CASSASPGLGYGYTF. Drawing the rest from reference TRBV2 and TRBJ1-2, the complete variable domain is EPEVTQTPSHQVTQMGQEVILRCVPISNHLYFYWYRQILGQKVEFLVSFYNNEISEKSEIFDDQFSVERPDGSNFTLKIRSTKLEDSAMYFCASSASPGLGYGYTFGSGTRLTVV.